This T cell receptor beta chain was recovered during a study of blood T cell repertoires in COVID-19 (dated by TCRdb to 2020 to 2022). With regard to the full study: The collaborator samples originated in the United States, Italy and Spain and spanned the acute and convalescent phases of COVID-19. The prospective study material was composed of cDNA or gDNA derived from T cells, B-cell-depleted T cells, or PBMCs. Subjects who had been exposed to COVID-19, were actively infected with it, or had recovered from it provided the deeply sampled blood TCRbeta repertoires that made up the dataset. The repertoires were made available in a free public database intended to serve as a resource for research on the immune response to SARS-CoV-2. Samples came from the ongoing ImmuneRACE study (first 160 participants) plus 1,254 subjects from 6 global collaborators. The sample metadata nearly always contained a de-identified subject ID, COVID-19 status, age in years and sex. HLA class I and class II types, where available, came from metadata supplied by the sample provider rather than from assay-based typing.

For this clone: Its specific antigen is unknown. Per-base qualities were not stored, and no clone one base away is much larger.

The germline V gene (reference sequence) yields SEHNR for CDR1 and FQNEAQ for CDR2. The V end loses 5 bases and the J end loses 4 bases, and a stretch of 9 bases separates them. The CDR3 runs 13 amino acids, cysteine and phenylalanine included. Only CDR3 DNA remains: 39 bases, in frame from the first base. In Seattle, one collaborating source enrolled patients while the infection was active and tracked those patients longitudinally over the course of disease. Collaborating institutions collected whole blood in K2EDTA tubes following their own protocols. Collaborator samples were shipped for TCRbeta analysis as frozen whole blood, isolated PBMCs, or DNA extracted from either sample type. The immunoSEQ Assay, a bias-controlled multiplex PCR, was used to amplify TCRbeta CDR3 regions from genomic DNA. In the original analysis: Nucleated cell counts per sample were estimated from amplification of reference gene primers within the assay. To quantify the absolute abundance of each unique TCRbeta CDR3 rearrangement, sequence reads were collapsed and filtered. Productive Simpson clonality was computed per sample as the square root of Simpson's diversity index over productive rearrangements. TCRdb limited this immuneACCESS table to in-frame rearrangements with V and J called. A share of clones is missing; checked studies link under half to unresolved V genes, and the rest is unexplained. D and trimming come from the DNA, and the V and J calls and clone size come from that table. The sample table contains 110,000 or so clones; only one count was recorded for around 85% of them. The ten largest clones represent 5% to 6.5% of the sample.

The paper's findings and limits, for the study overall: The quantity of clinical and demographic metadata differed by source and by participant and was supplied without curation.

The sequence came from a woman aged 55-69 years with COVID-19, enrolled during active disease. The sequence is built from TRBV7-9 and TRBJ1-5; TRBD1 is possibly the D segment (5 matching bases). The material sequenced was peripheral blood. The sequenced DNA: TGTGCCAGCAGCGGGGCAGGGAATCAGCCCCAGCATTTT. The encoded protein is CASSGAGNQPQHF.